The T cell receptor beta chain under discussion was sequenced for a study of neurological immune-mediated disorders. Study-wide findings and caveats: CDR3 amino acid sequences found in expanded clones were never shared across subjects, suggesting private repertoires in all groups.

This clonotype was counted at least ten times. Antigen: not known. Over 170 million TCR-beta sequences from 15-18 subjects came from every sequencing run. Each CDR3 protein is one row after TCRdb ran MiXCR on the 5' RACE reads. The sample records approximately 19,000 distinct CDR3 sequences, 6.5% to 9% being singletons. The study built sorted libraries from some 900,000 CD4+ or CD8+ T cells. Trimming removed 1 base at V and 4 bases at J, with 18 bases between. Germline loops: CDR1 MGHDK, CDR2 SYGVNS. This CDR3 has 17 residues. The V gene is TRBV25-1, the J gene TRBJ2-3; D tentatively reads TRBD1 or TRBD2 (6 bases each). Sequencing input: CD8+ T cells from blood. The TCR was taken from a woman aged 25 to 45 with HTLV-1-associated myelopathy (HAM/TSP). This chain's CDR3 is CASSELRDEGGPDTQYF. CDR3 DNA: TGTGCCAGCAGTGAATTGCGGGACGAAGGGGGGCCAGATACGCAGTATTTT.